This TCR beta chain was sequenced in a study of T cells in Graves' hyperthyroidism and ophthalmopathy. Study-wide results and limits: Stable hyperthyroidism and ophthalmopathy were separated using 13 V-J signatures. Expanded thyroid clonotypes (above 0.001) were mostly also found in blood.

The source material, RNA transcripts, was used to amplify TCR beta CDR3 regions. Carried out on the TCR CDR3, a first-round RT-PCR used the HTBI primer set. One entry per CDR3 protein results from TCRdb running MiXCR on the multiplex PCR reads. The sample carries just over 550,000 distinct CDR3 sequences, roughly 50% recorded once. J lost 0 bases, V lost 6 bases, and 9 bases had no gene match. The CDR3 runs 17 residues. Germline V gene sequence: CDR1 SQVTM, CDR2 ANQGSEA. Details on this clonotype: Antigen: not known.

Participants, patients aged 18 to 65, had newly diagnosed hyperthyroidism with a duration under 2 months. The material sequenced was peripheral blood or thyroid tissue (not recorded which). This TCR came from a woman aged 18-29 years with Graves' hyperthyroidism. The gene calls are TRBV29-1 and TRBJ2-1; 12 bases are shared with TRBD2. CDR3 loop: CSVTGLAGRSSYNEQFF. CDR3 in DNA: TGCAGCGTCACAGGACTAGCGGGAAGGAGCTCCTACAATGAGCAGTTCTTC.